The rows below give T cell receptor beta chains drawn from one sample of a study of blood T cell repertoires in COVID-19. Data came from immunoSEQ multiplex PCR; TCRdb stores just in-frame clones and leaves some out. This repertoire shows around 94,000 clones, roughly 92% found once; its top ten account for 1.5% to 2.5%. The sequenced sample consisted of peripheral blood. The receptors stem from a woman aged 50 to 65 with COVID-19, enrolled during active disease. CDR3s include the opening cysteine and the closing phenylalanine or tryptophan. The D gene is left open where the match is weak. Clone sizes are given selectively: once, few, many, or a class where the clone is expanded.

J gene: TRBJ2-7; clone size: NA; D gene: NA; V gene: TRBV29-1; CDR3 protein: CSVEDGRADEQYF; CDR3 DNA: TGCAGCGTTGAAGACGGTAGAGCGGACGAGCAGTACTTC
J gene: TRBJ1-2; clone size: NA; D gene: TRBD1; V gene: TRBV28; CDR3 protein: CASSLGQGKNYTF; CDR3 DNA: TGTGCCAGCAGTTTAGGACAGGGAAAGAACTACACCTTC
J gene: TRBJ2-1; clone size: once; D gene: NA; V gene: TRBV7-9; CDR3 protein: CASSPRIGVINEQFF; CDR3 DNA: TGTGCCAGCAGCCCCCGTATAGGGGTGATCAATGAGCAGTTCTTC
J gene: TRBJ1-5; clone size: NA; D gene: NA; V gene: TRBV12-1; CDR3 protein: CASSSRQGSDQPQHF; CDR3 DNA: TGTGCCAGCAGCAGTAGACAGGGCTCAGATCAGCCCCAGCATTTT
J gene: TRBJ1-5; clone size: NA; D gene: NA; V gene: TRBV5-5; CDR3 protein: CASSLDAWSRGQNNQPQHF; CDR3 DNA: TGTGCCAGCAGCTTGGATGCTTGGTCAAGAGGACAGAACAATCAGCCCCAGCATTTT
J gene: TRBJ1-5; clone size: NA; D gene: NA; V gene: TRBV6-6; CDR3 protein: CASTTGGEHQPQHF; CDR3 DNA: TGTGCCAGCACCACCGGGGGTGAGCATCAGCCCCAGCATTTT
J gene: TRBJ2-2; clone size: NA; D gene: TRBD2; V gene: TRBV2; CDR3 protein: CASSVVAGAGELFF; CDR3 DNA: TGTGCCAGCAGTGTTGTGGCGGGGGCCGGGGAGCTGTTTTTT
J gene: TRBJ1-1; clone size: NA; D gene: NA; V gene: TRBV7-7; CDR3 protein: CASSLLRGSRAFF; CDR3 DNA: TGTGCCAGCAGCCTACTCAGGGGAAGTAGAGCTTTCTTT
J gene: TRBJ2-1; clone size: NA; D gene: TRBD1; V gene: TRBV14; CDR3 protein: CASSQPGQGNYNEQFF; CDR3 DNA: TGTGCCAGCAGCCAGCCGGGACAGGGGAATTACAATGAGCAGTTCTTC
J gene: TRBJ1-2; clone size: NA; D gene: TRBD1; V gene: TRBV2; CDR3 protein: CASRIRGLGPYGYTF; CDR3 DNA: TGTGCCAGCAGGATCAGGGGGCTGGGCCCCTATGGCTACACCTTC
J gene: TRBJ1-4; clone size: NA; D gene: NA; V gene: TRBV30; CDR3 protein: CAWSVQGRANEKLFF; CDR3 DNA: TGTGCCTGGAGTGTACAGGGTCGGGCTAATGAAAAACTGTTTTTT
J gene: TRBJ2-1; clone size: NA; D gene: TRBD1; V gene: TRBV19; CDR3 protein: CASRTGVGNEQFF; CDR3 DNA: TGTGCCAGTCGGACAGGGGTCGGGAATGAGCAGTTCTTC
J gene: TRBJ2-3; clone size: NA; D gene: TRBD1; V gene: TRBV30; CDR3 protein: CAWSPDRGGFTDTQYF; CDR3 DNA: TGTGCCTGGAGCCCTGACAGGGGGGGCTTCACAGATACGCAGTATTTT
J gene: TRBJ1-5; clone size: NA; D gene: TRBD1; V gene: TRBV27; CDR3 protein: CASSPGTALNQPQHF; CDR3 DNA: TGTGCCAGCAGTCCGGGGACAGCCCTCAATCAGCCCCAGCATTTT
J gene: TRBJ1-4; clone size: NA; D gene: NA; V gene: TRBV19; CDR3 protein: CASSTGVGEKLFF; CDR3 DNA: TGTGCCAGTAGTACCGGGGTCGGAGAAAAACTGTTTTTT
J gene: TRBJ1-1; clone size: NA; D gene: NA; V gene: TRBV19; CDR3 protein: CASSISGEATEAFF; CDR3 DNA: TGTGCCAGTAGTATAAGTGGGGAGGCCACTGAAGCTTTCTTT
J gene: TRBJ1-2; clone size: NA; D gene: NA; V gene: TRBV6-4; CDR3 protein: CASSAFLFFKPGGYTF; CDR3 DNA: TGTGCCAGCAGTGCTTTTCTTTTTTTTAAACCGGGTGGCTACACCTTC
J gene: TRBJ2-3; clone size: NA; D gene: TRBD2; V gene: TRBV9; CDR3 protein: CASSAQRGQSDTQYF; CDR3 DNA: TGTGCCAGCAGCGCCCAGCGGGGGCAGTCAGATACGCAGTATTTT
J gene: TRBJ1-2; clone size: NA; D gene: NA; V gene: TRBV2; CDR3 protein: CASTVARGNYGYTF; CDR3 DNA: TGTGCCAGCACCGTGGCCAGGGGCAATTATGGCTACACCTTC
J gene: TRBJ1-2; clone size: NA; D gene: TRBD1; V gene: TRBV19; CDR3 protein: CASSMAQGGYGYTF; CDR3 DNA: TGTGCCAGTAGTATGGCCCAGGGGGGCTATGGCTACACCTTC
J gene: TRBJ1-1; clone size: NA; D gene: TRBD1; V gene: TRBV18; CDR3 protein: CASSRTGRGTEAFF; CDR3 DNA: TGTGCCAGCTCGAGGACAGGGAGAGGCACTGAAGCTTTCTTT
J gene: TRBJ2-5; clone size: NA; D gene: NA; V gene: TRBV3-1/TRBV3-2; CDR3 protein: CASSQRRGGETQYF; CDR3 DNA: TGTGCCAGCAGCCAAAGGCGGGGCGGGGAGACCCAGTACTTC
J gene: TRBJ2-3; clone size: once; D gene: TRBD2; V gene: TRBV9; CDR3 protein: CASSASGGTDTQYF; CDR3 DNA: TGTGCCAGCAGCGCTAGCGGGGGCACAGATACGCAGTATTTT
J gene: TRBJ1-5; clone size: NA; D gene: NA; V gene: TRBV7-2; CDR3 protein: CASSLVGQPSPQHF; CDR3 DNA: TGTGCCAGCAGCTTAGTCGGACAGCCTTCGCCCCAGCATTTT
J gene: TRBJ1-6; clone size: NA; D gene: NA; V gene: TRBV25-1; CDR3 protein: CASSFGSESPLHF; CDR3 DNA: TGTGCCAGCAGTTTCGGTAGTGAATCTCCCCTCCACTTT
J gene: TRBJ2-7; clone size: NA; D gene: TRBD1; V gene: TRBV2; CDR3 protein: CASRDRGPGEQYF; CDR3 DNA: TGTGCCAGCAGGGACAGGGGGCCGGGGGAGCAGTACTTC
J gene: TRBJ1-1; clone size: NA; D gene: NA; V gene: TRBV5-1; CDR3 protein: CASSFGHLNTEAFF; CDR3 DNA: TGCGCCAGCAGCTTCGGACACCTGAACACTGAAGCTTTCTTT
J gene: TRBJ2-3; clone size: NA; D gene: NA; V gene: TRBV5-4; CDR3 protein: CASSLDVGLTLYGTQYF; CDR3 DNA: TGTGCCAGCAGCTTGGATGTGGGGCTGACTCTTTACGGTACGCAGTATTTT
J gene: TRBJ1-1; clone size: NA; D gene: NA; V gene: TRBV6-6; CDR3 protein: CASSYSKGGGTEAFF; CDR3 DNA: TGTGCCAGCAGTTACTCGAAGGGCGGGGGGACTGAAGCTTTCTTT
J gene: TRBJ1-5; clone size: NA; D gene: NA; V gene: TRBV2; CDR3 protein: CASSPGQTSNQPQHF; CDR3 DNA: TGTGCCAGCAGCCCCGGACAGACTAGCAATCAGCCCCAGCATTTT
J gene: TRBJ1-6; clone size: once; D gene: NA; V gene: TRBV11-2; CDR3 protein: CASSLDRMGGSPLHF; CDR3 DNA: TGTGCCAGCAGCTTAGATCGGATGGGGGGATCACCCCTCCACTTT
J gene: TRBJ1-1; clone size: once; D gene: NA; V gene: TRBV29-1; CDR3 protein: CSAHRTATEAFF; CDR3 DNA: TGCAGCGCTCATCGGACAGCGACGGAAGCTTTCTTT
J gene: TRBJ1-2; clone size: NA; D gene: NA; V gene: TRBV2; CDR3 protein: CASSMAGKGGYTF; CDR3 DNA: TGTGCCAGCAGTATGGCAGGGAAGGGTGGCTACACCTTC
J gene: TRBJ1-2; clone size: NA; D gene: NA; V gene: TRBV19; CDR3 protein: CASTPSGAANYGYTF; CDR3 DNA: TGTGCCAGTACCCCCAGCGGGGCGGCTAACTATGGCTACACCTTC
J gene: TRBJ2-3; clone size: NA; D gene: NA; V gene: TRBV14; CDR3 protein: CASSQASGPNSSTDTQYF; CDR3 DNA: TGTGCCAGCAGCCAAGCCTCAGGGCCTAATTCTAGCACAGATACGCAGTATTTT
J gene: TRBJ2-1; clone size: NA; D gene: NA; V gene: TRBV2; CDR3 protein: CASSVLYNEQFF; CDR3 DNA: TGTGCCAGCAGTGTCCTCTATAATGAGCAGTTCTTC
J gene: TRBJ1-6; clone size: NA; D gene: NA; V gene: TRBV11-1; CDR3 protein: CASSFSLVDSPLHF; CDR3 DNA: TGTGCCAGCAGCTTTTCGTTAGTTGATTCACCCCTCCACTTT
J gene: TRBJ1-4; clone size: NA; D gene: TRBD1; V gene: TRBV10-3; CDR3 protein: CAISEDRGRRRYEKLFF; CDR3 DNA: TGTGCCATCAGTGAGGACAGGGGCCGCCGGCGGTATGAAAAACTGTTTTTT
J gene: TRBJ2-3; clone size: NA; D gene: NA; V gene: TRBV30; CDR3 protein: CAWSQNTGTNTQYF; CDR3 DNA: TGTGCCTGGAGTCAGAACACCGGGACAAATACGCAGTATTTT
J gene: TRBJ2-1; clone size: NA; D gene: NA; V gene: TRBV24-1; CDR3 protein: CATSDHSYNEQFF; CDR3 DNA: TGTGCCACCAGTGATCACTCCTACAATGAGCAGTTCTTC
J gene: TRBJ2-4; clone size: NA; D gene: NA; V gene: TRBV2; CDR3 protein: CASPRPDMTIPAKNIQYF; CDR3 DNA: TGTGCCAGCCCTCGTCCGGACATGACAATTCCAGCCAAAAACATTCAGTACTTC
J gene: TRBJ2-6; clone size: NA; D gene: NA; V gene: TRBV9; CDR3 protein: CASSVDSSGANVLTF; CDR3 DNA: TGTGCCAGCAGCGTAGATAGCTCTGGGGCCAACGTCCTGACTTTC
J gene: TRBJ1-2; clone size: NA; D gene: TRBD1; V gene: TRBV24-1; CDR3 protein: CATSDLGQGNYGYTF; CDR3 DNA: TGTGCCACCAGTGACCTAGGACAGGGCAACTATGGCTACACCTTC
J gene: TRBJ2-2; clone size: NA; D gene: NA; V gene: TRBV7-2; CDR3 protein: CASSLEEGGELFF; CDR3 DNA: TGTGCCAGCAGCTTAGAGGAGGGCGGGGAGCTGTTTTTT
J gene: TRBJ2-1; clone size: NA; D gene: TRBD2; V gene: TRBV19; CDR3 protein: CASSIWGGVGSNRDEQFF; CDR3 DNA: TGTGCCAGTAGTATCTGGGGAGGGGTGGGTTCTAACCGCGATGAGCAGTTCTTC
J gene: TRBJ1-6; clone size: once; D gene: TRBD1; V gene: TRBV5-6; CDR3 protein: CASSPGQGNSPLHF; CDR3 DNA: TGTGCCAGCAGCCCCGGACAGGGAAATTCACCCCTCCACTTT
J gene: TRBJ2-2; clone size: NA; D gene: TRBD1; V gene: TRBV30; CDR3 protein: CAARDRNTGELFF; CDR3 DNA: TGTGCCGCCCGGGACAGGAACACCGGGGAGCTGTTTTTT
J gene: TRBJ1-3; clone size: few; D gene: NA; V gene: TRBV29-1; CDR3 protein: CSVVGGGSGNTIYF; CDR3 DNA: TGCAGCGTTGTAGGGGGAGGGAGTGGAAACACCATATATTTT
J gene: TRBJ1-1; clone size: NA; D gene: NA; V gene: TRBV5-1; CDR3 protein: CASSSGTGPEAFF; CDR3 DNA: TGCGCCAGCAGCTCGGGGACTGGGCCTGAAGCTTTCTTT
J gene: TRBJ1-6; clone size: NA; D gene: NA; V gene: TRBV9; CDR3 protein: CASSVSRGYNSPLHF; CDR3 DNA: TGTGCCAGCAGCGTATCCAGGGGCTATAATTCACCCCTCCACTTT
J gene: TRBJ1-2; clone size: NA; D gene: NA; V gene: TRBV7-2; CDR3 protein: CASSPLEDANYGYTF; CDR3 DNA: TGTGCCAGCAGCCCCCTGGAGGACGCTAACTATGGCTACACCTTC
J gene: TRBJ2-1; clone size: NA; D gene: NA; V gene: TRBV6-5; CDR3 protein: CASSYLTGINEQFF; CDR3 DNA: TGTGCCAGCAGTTACCTAACAGGGATCAATGAGCAGTTCTTC
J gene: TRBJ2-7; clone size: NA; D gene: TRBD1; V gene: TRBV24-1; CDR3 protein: CATSDRDRVYEQYF; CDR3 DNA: TGTGCCACCAGTGACAGGGACAGGGTCTACGAGCAGTACTTC